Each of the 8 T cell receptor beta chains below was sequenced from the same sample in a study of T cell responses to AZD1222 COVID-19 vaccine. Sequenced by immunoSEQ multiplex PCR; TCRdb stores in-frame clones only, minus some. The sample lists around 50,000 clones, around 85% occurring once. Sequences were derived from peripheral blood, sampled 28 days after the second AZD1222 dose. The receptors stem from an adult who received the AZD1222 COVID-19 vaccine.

CDR3: CASSQDRGPEKLFF. CDR3 sequence (DNA): TGTGCCAGCAGCCAGGACAGGGGGCCGGAAAAACTGTTTTTT. The V and J genes are TRBV5-6 and TRBJ1-4; 11 bases align to TRBD1. This CDR3 spans 14 amino acids. V shed 4 bases and J 8 bases; nucleotides not matched to a gene: 4. Germline values: CDR1 SGHDT, CDR2 YYEEEE.

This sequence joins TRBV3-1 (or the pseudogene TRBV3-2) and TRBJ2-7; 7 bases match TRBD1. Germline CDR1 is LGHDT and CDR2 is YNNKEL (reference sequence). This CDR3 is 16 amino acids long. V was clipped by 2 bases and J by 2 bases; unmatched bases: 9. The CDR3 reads CASSQILGTVAYEQYF. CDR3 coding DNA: TGTGCCAGCAGCCAAATCTTAGGGACAGTAGCCTACGAGCAGTACTTC.

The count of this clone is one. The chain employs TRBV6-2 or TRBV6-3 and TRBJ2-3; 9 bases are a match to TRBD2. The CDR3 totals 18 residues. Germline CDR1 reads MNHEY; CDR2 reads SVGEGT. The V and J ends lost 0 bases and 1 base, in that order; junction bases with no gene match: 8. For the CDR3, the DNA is TGTGCCAGCAGTTACTCGAGCCGACTAGCGGAACGCACAGATACGCAGTATTTT. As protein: CASSYSSRLAERTDTQYF.

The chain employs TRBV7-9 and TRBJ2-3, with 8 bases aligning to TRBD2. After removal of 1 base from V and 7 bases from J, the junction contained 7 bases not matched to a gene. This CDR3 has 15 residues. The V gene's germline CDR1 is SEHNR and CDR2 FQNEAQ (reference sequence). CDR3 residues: CASSLVPGGANTQYF. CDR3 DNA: TGTGCCAGCAGCTTAGTCCCCGGGGGGGCCAATACGCAGTATTTT.

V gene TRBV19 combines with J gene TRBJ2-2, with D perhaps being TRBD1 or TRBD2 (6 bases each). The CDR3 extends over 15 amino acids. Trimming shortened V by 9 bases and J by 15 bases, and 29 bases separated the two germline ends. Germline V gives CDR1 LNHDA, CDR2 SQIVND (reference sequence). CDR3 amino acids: CASPWGGQRQTPLFF. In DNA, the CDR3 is TGTGCCAGCCCATGGGGAGGACAGAGGCAAACCCCTTTGTTTTTT.

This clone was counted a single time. The CDR3 bases are TGTGCCAGCCGAAGTTTACCCACAGGACACACTGAAGCTTTCTTT. Protein product: CASRSLPTGHTEAFF. The rearrangement joins TRBV4-2 to TRBJ1-1; possible D gene TRBD1, 5 bases. This CDR3 has 15 amino acids. V was trimmed by 8 bases and J by 3 bases, leaving 19 bases between them. CDR1 is LGHNA and CDR2 is YNFKEQ in the germline V gene.

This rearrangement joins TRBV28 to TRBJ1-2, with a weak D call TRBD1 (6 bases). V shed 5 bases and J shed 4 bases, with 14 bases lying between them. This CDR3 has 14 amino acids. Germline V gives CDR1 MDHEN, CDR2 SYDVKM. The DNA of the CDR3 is TGTGCCAGCAGTGACACAGGGTTTGTCTATGGCTACACCTTC. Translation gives CASSDTGFVYGYTF.

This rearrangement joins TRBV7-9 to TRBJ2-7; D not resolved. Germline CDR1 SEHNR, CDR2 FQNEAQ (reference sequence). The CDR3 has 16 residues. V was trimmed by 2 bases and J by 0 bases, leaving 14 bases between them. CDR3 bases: TGTGCCAGCAGCTTATACGCAGGATGGAGCTCCTACGAGCAGTACTTC. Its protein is CASSLYAGWSSYEQYF.